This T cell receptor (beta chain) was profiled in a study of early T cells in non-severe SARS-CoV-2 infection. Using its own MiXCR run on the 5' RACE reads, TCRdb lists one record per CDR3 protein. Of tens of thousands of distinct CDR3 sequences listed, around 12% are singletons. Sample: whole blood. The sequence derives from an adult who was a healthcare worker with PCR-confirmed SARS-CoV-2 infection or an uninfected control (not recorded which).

CDR3 region: CASKSYPGGEKLFF. The CDR3 DNA reads TGTGCCAGCAAATCGTATCCGGGGGGGGAAAAACTGTTTTTT. This rearrangement joins TRBV6-6 to TRBJ1-4, with D maybe TRBD1 (5 bases). V lost 7 bases and J 8 bases, leaving 17 bases between the germline ends. Germline-derived CDR1 and CDR2 are MNHNY and SVGAGI (reference sequence). This CDR3 is built from 14 residues.